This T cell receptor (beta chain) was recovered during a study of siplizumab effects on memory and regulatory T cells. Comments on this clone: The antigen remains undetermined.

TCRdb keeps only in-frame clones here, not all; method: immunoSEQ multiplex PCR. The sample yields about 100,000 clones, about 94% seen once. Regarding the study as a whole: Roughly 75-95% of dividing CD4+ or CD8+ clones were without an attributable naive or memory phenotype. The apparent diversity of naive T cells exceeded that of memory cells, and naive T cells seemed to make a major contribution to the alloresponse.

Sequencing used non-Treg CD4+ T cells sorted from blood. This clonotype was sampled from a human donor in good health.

CDR3 DNA sequence: TGTGCCAGCAGTCTACCACAAGATACGCAGTATTTT. Protein: CASSLPQDTQYF. The V call is TRBV7-9, the J call TRBJ2-3; no definite D call. This CDR3 is built from 12 residues. CDR1 and CDR2 (germline): SEHNR, FQNEAQ (reference sequence). The V end lost 6 bases, the J end lost 5 bases, and 9 bases lay between the germline ends.